The 5 T cell receptor beta chains below were found in one sample sequenced in a study of blood T cell repertoires in COVID-19. Repertoires were generated with immunoSEQ multiplex PCR, while TCRdb's copy carries only in-frame clones and drops some. The sample carries 300,000 to 400,000 clones, around nine tenths recorded once. Input material: PBMCs or T cells enriched from blood (not recorded which). The receptors derive from a man aged 55 to 70 who had recovered from COVID-19.

The chain has TRBV6-5 and TRBJ2-7, with a weak D call TRBD2 (6 bases). The V end lost 2 bases, the J end lost 3 bases, and 17 bases lay between the germline ends. Germline values: CDR1 MNHEY, CDR2 SVGAGI. The CDR3 totals 16 residues. The CDR3 protein is CASSYGAAGLGYEQYF. The CDR3 bases are TGTGCCAGCAGTTACGGAGCGGCGGGGCTAGGCTACGAGCAGTACTTC.

This clone was seen just once. The chain carries TRBV18 and TRBJ1-5; 11 bases map to TRBD1. There are 16 residues in the CDR3. CDR1 is KGHSH and CDR2 is LQKENI in the germline V gene. J was trimmed by 4 bases and V by 3 bases; bases with no gene match: 5. CDR3 sequence (DNA): TGTGCCAGCTCACCCACCAGGGACAGGGGGAATCAGCCCCAGCATTTT. This sequence encodes CASSPTRDRGNQPQHF. The entire variable domain, with the rest obtained from reference TRBV18 and TRBJ1-5, is as follows: NAGVMQNPRHLVRRRGQEARLRCSPMKGHSHVYWYRQLPEEGLKFMVYLQKENIIDESGMPKERFSAEFPKEGPSILRIQQVVRGDSAAYFCASSPTRDRGNQPQHFGDGTRLSIL.

The gene calls are TRBV27 and TRBJ1-5; D is uncertain. Germline CDR1 and CDR2: MNHEY and SMNVEV (reference sequence). The CDR3 is 10 amino acids. V shed 7 bases and J shed 7 bases, with 5 bases lying between them. The CDR3 is CASTGQPQHF. CDR3 sequence (DNA): TGTGCCAGCACAGGCCAGCCCCAGCATTTT.

In this sample, this clone turned up once. The chain couples TRBV6-5 to TRBJ1-1, with D possibly TRBD1 on 5 matching bases. There are 14 residues in the CDR3. CDR1 and CDR2 (germline): MNHEY, SVGAGI. Trimming took 2 bases from V and 2 from J, leaving 9 bases between them. The CDR3 loop is CASSYTQGNTEAFF. The CDR3 coding sequence is TGTGCCAGCAGTTACACCCAGGGAAACACTGAAGCTTTCTTT.

This chain links TRBV5-4 with TRBJ2-5, with a tentative D call TRBD2 (6 bases). The germline gives CDR1 SGHNT, CDR2 YYREEE (reference sequence). V was pared by 4 bases and J by 9 bases, with 16 bases between. The CDR3 is 13 residues long. The CDR3 DNA follows: TGTGCCAGCAGCGGACGCGGGACGAGAGCCCAGTACTTC. Protein product: CASSGRGTRAQYF.